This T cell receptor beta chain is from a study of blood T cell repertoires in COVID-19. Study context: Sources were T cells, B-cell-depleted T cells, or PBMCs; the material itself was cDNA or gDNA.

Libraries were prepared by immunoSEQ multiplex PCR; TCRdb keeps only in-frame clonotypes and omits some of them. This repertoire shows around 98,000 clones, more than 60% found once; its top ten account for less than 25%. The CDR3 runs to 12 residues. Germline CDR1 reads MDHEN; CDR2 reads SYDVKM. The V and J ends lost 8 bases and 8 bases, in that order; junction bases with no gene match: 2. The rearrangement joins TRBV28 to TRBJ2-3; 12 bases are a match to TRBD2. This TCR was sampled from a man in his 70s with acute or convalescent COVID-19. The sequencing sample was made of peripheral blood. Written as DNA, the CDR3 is TGTGCCAGCGTGACTAGCGGGAGTACGCAGTATTTT. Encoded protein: CASVTSGSTQYF.